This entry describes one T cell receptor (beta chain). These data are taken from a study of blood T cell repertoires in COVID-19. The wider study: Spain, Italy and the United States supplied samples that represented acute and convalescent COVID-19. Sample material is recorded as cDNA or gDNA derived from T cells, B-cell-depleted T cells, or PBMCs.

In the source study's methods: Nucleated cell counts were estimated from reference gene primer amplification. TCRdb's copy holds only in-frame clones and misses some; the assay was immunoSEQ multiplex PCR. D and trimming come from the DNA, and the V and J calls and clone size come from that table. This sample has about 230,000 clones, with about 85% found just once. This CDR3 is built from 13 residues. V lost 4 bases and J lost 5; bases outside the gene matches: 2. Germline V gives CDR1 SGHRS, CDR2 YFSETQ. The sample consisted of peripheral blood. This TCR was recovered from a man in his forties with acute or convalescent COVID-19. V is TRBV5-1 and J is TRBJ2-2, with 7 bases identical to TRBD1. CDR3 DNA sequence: TGCGCCAGCAGCGTACAGGGGACCGGGGAGCTGTTTTTT. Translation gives CASSVQGTGELFF.